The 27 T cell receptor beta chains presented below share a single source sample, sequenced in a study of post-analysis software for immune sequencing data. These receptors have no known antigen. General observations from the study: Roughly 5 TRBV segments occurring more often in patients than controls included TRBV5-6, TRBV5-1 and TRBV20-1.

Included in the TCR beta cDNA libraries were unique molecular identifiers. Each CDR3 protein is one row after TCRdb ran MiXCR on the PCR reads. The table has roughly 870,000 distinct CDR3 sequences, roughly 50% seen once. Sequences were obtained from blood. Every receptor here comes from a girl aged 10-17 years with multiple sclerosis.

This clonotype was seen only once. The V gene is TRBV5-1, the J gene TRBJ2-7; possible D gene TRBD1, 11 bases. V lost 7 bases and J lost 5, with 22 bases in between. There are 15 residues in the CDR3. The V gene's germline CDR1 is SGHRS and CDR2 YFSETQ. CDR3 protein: CASGQGALAGDEQYF. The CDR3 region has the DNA TGCGCCAGCGGACAGGGGGCTCTAGCGGGAGACGAGCAGTACTTC.

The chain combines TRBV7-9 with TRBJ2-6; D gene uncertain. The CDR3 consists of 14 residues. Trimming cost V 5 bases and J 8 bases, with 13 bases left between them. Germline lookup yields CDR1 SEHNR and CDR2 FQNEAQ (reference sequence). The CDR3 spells CASSASPGPNVLTF. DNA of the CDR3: TGTGCCAGCAGCGCCAGTCCCGGGCCCAACGTCCTGACTTTC.

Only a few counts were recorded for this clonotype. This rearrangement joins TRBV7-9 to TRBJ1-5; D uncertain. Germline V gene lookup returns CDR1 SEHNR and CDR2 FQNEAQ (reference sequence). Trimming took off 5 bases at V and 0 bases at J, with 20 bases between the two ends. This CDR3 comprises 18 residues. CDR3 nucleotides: TGTGCCAGCAGCAAGCTGGCGGCAGACCCCTATAGCAATCAGCCCCAGCATTTT. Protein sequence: CASSKLAADPYSNQPQHF.

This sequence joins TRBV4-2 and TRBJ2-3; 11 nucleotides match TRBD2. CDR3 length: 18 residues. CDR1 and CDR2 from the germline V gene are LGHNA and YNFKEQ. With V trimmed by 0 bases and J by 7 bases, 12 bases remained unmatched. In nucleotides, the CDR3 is TGTGCCAGCAGCCAAGATCCGGCCGGGACTAGCGGAATATATACGCAGTATTTT. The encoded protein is CASSQDPAGTSGIYTQYF.

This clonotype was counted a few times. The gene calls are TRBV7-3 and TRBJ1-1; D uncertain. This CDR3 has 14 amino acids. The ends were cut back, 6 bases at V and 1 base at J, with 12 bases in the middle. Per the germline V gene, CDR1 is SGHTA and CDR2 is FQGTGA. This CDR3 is CASSPGLPNTEAFF. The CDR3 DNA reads TGTGCCAGCAGTCCCGGACTGCCGAACACTGAAGCTTTCTTT. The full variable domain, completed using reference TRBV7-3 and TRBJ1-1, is GAGVSQTPSNKVTEKGKYVELRCDPISGHTALYWYRQSLGQGPEFLIYFQGTGAADDSGLPNDRFFAVRPEGSVSTLKIQRTERGDSAVYLCASSPGLPNTEAFFGQGTRLTVV.

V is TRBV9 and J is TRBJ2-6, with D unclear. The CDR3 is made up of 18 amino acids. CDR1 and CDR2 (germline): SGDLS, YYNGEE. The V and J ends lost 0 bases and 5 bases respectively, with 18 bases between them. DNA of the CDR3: TGTGCCAGCAGCGTAGTGTCAGGACCCTCTGGGAGGGCCAACGTCCTGACTTTC. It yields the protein CASSVVSGPSGRANVLTF.

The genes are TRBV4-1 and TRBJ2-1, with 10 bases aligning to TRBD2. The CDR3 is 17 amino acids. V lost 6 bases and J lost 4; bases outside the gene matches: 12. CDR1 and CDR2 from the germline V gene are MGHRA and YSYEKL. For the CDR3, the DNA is TGCGCCAGCAGTCTTAGCGGGGGGACCTCAGGGTACAATGAGCAGTTCTTC. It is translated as CASSLSGGTSGYNEQFF.

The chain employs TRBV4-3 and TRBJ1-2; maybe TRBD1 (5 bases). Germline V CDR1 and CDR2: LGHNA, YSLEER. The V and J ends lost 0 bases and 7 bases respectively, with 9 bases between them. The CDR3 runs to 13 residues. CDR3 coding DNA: TGCGCCAGCAGCCAAGAGGGGGGAGGTGGCTACACCTTC. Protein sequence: CASSQEGGGGYTF.

The CDR3: CASSFARGLPQPQHF. The CDR3 nucleotides are TGTGCCAGCAGTTTTGCTCGCGGACTTCCTCAGCCCCAGCATTTT. The gene calls are TRBV12-3 or TRBV12-4 and TRBJ1-5; D is unclear. Trimming cost V 3 bases and J 6 bases, with 15 bases left between them. The CDR3 is 15 residues long.

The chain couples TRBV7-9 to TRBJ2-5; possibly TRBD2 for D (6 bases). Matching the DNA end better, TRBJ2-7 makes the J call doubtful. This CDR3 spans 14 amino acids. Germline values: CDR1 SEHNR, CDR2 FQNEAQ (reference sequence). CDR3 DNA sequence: TGTGCCAGCAGAACCTCATCCGGGACTCACGAGCAGTACTTC. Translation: CASRTSSGTHEQYF.

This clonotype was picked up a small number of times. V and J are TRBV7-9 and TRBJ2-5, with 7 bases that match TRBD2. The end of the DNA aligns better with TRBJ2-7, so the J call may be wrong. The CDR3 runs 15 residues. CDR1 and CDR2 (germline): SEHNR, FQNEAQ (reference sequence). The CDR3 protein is CASSPTRGGLYEQYF. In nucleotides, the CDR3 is TGTGCCAGCAGCCCTACCCGCGGGGGACTCTACGAGCAGTACTTC.

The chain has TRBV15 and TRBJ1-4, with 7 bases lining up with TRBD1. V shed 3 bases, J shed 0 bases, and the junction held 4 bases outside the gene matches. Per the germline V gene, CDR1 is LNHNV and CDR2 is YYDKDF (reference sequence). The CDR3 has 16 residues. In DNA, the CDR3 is TGTGCCACCAGCAGGGGACAGAAAGCAACTAATGAAAAACTGTTTTTT. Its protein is CATSRGQKATNEKLFF.

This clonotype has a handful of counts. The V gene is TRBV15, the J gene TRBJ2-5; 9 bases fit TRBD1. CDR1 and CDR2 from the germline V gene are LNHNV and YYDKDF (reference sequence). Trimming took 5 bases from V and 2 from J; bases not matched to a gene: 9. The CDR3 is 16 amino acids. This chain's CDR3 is CATSGSDRGEQETQYF. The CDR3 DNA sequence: TGTGCCACCAGCGGATCGGACAGGGGAGAACAAGAGACCCAGTACTTC.

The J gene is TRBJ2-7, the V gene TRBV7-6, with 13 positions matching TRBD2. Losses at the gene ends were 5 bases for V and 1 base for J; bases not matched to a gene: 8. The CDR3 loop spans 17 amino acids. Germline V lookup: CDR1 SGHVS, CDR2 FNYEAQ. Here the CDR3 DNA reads TGTGCCAGCAGCCAAGGACTAGCGGGAGCCAGGTCCTACGAGCAGTACTTC. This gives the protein CASSQGLAGARSYEQYF.

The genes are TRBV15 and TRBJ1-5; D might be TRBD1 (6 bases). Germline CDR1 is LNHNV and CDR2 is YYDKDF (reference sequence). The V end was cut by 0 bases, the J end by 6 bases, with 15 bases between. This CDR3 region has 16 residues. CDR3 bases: TGTGCCACCAGCAGAGATGGAGGGGGTTGGGGTCAGCCCCAGCATTTT. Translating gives CATSRDGGGWGQPQHF.

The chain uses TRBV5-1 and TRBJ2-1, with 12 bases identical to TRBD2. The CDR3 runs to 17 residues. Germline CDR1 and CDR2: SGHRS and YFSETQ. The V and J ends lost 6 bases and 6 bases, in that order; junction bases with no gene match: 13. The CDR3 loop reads CASTYSLTSGSSNEQFF. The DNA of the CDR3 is TGCGCCAGCACCTACTCCTTGACTAGCGGGAGTAGCAATGAGCAGTTCTTC. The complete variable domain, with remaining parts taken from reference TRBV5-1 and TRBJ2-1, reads KAGVTQTPRYLIKTRGQQVTLSCSPISGHRSVSWYQQTPGQGLQFLFEYFSETQRNKGNFPGRFSGRQFSNSRSEMNVSTLELGDSALYLCASTYSLTSGSSNEQFFGPGTRLTVL.

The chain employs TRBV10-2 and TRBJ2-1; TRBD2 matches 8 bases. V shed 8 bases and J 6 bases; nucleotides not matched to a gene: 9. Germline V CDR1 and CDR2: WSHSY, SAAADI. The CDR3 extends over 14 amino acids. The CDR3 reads CASQRGTSLNEQFF. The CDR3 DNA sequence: TGCGCCAGCCAGAGAGGGACTAGTCTCAATGAGCAGTTCTTC.

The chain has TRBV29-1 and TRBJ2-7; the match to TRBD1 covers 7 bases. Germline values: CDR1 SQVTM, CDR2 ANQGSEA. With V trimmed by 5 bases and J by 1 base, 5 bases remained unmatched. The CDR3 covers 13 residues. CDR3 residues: CSVTGVLSYEQYF. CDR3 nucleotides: TGCAGCGTTACAGGGGTTTTGTCCTACGAGCAGTACTTC.

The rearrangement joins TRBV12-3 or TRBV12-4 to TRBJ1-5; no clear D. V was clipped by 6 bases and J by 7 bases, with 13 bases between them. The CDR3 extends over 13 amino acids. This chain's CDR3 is CASSPLDSQPQHF. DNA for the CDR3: TGTGCCAGCAGCCCCCTTGACTCCCAGCCCCAGCATTTT.

CDR3 in amino acids: CASSPWERGNEQYF. Here the CDR3 DNA reads TGTGCCAGCAGCCCTTGGGAGAGGGGCAACGAGCAGTACTTC. V is TRBV6-5 and J is TRBJ2-4; D tentatively reads TRBD1 or TRBD2 (5 bases each). The J call is doubtful: the DNA matches TRBJ2-7 better. From germline, CDR1 is MNHEY and CDR2 SVGAGI. The CDR3 has 14 residues.

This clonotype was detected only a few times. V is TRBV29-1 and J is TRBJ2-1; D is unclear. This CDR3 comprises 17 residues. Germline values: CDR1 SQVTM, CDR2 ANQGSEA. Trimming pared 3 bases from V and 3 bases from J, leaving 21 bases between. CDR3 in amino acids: CSVEGPKNGIYYNEQFF. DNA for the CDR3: TGCAGCGTTGAGGGTCCCAAGAATGGGATCTACTACAATGAGCAGTTCTTC.

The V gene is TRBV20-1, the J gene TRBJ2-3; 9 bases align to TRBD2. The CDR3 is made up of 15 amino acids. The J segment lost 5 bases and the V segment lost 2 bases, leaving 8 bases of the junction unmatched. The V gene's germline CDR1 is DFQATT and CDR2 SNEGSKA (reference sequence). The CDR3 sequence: CSARLPGLAVDTQYF. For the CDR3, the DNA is TGCAGTGCTAGATTACCGGGACTAGCTGTAGATACGCAGTATTTT.

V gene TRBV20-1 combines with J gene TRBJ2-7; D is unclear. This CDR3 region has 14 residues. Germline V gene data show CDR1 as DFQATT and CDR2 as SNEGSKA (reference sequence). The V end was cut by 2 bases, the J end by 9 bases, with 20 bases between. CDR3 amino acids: CSARLTSRRSGQYF. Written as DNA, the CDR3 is TGCAGTGCTAGACTAACGTCCCGGCGCTCTGGGCAGTACTTC.

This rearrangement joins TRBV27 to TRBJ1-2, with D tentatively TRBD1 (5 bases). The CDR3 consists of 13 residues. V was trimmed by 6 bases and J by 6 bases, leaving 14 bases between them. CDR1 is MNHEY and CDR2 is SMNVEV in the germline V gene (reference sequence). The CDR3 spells CASSRLGDNGYTF. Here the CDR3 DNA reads TGTGCCAGCAGCCGGCTGGGGGATAATGGCTACACCTTC.

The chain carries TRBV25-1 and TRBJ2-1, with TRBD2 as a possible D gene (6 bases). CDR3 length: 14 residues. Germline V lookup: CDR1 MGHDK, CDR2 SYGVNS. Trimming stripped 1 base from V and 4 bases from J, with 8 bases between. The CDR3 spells CASSESRGYNEQFF. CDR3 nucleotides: TGTGCCAGCAGTGAATCCCGGGGGTACAATGAGCAGTTCTTC.

The CDR3 protein is CSARGTSWEQYF. The CDR3 nucleotides read TGCAGTGCGCGAGGGACTAGTTGGGAGCAGTACTTC. The J gene is TRBJ2-4, the V gene TRBV20-1, with 8 bases fitting TRBD2. V lost 6 bases, J lost 13 bases, and 11 bases stayed unmatched. CDR3 length equals 12 residues. Germline CDR1 is DFQATT and CDR2 is SNEGSKA (reference sequence).

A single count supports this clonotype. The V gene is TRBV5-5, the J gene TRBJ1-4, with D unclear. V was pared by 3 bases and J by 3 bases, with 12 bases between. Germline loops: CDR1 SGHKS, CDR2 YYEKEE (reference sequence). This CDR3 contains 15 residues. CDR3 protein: CASSYERAANEKLFF. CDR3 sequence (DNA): TGTGCCAGCAGCTACGAGCGGGCCGCTAATGAAAAACTGTTTTTT.